The sequence of this T cell receptor (beta chain) was determined in a study of T-cell reconstitution after alpha-beta-depleted transplantation in children (dated by TCRdb to about 2016). About the study as a whole: T-cell immune reconstitution after TCRalphabeta/CD19-depleted allogeneic hematopoietic cell transplantation in children was quantitatively tracked in the study by means of TCR repertoire profiling. Study-wide conclusions, independent of this receptor: Apparently early alphabetaT-cell count recovery about two months after transplant reportedly relied on only several hundred rapidly expanded clones derived from non-depleted graft cells. In some patients, the high TCRbeta diversity seen at day 60 was put down to recipient T cells and intrathymic progenitors that had survived conditioning. Hyperexpanded clone frequencies declined over subsequent months; after one year, T-cell counts and TCRbeta diversity were mostly attributed to newly produced T cells.

Library creation used PCR. Sequenced on an Illumina HiSeq 2500. To normalize quantification of the TCRbeta repertoire, the TCR libraries were built with molecular barcoding that relied on unique molecular identifiers. Using fastp trimming at Q25 and MiXCR clonotype assembly, TCRdb reanalyzed the public sequencing data and kept in-frame beta chains. Here each entry gathers all rows of one CDR3 protein and keeps the most common genes and DNA. This sample is represented by approximately 150,000 distinct CDR3 sequences; 8% to 10% of them were singletons. Of the sample, about a sixth falls within the top ten clones. From cysteine to phenylalanine, the CDR3 is 14 amino acids long. Kept here is only the CDR3 DNA, which spans 42 bases and is read in frame from base 1. As encoded in the germline V gene, CDR1 is MDHEN while CDR2 is SYDVKM. V is trimmed back by 0 bases and J by 5 bases, and the junction contains 2 bases that no gene match accounts for.

According to the study, the label for this sample's treatment or condition signals: allogeneic hematopoietic cell transplantation with graft depleted of TCRalphabeta T cells and CD19 B cells. Transplant recipients were children who received TCRalphabeta/CD19-depleted allogeneic hematopoietic cell grafts. This clonotype has at least ten counts. Its cognate antigen has yet to be identified. Base qualities are missing; no much larger clone stands one base away. The chain is made from TRBV28 and TRBJ2-3, and TRBD2 aligns with 7 junction nucleotides. The sequenced sample was PBMCs, mostly from graft donor cells, obtained 180 days after TCRalphabeta/CD19-depleted stem cell transplant. This clonotype was sampled from a female patient aged 2-9 years who had a stem cell transplant for congenital amegakaryocytic thrombocytopenia, so the T cells may come from the graft donor. The bases read TGTGCCAGCAGTTTATGGCTAGCGGAAGATACGCAGTATTTT. It is translated as CASSLWLAEDTQYF.